This T cell receptor (beta chain) comes out of a study of shared clonotypes between healthy human individuals. Clones were read by immunoSEQ multiplex PCR, and TCRdb kept only the in-frame ones, dropping some. The table shows about 500,000 clones, with around 77% occurring only once. This CDR3 contains 13 residues. The V gene end was trimmed by 6 bases and the J gene end by 4 bases; junction bases not matched to a gene: 4. Germline CDR1 MNHNY, CDR2 SVGAGI (reference sequence). The sample taken for sequencing was PBMCs. The chain has TRBV6-6 and TRBJ1-1; 8 bases are a match to TRBD1. This sequence was found in a woman in her thirties or forties in good health. Some clones in this sample may be carry-over from other donors' samples. CDR3 sequence: CASSPGGLTEAFF. CDR3 nucleotide sequence: TGTGCCAGCAGCCCAGGGGGCCTCACTGAAGCTTTCTTT.